Below are 27 T cell receptor beta chains sequenced from a single sample in a study of cytomegalovirus exposure and HLA in healthy donors. The PCR made use of 60 Vbeta and 13 Jbeta primers. The table came from immunoSEQ multiplex PCR; TCRdb's copy has only in-frame clones and leaves some out. Of around 100,000 clones detected, around 75% appear once; the ten largest clones hold 13% to 15%. Sequencing was done on a sample of PBMCs. These receptors were collected from a male donor in good health and CMV-seropositive.

This clone was detected a few times. One junction end disagrees with the germline gene, perhaps due to a read error. V is TRBV7-2 and J is TRBJ2-3, with TRBD2 identical over 10 bases. In germline, CDR1 is SGHTA, CDR2 FQGNSA. The CDR3 totals 16 residues. CDR3 loop: CASSVAGGYSTDTQYF. The CDR3 nucleotides read TGTGCCAGCAGCGTAGCGGGGGGATATAGCACAGATACGCAGTATTTT.

The chain recombines TRBV30 with TRBJ1-6; no clear D gene. Germline V CDR1 and CDR2: GTSNPN, SVGIG (reference sequence). Trimming left V 1 base short and J 0 bases short, with 10 bases between. The CDR3 consists of 16 residues. This CDR3 is CAWSGGGSSYNSPLHF. CDR3 nucleotides: TGTGCCTGGAGTGGCGGAGGGAGCTCCTATAATTCACCCCTCCACTTT.

This rearrangement joins TRBV2 to TRBJ2-7; a possible D gene is TRBD2 (7 bases). Trimming cost V 6 bases and J 2 bases, with 14 bases left between them. CDR1 is SNHLY, CDR2 FYNNEI, per germline. The CDR3 length is 14 residues. CDR3 sequence: CASRAGEGAYEQYF. Written as DNA, the CDR3 is TGTGCCAGCAGGGCAGGGGAGGGGGCCTACGAGCAGTACTTC.

This chain connects TRBV19 to TRBJ1-1; no firm D call. Trimming pared 1 base from V and 0 bases from J, leaving 12 bases between. Germline CDR1 is LNHDA and CDR2 is SQIVND (reference sequence). The CDR3 is made up of 16 amino acids. CDR3 in DNA: TGTGCCAGTAGTATAGGACGGAGCCCCATGAACACTGAAGCTTTCTTT. Translation: CASSIGRSPMNTEAFF.

The chain recombines TRBV30 with TRBJ1-1; no reliable D call. Looked up from germline, CDR1 is GTSNPN and CDR2 is SVGIG (reference sequence). The length of the CDR3 is 11 residues. Trimming took 3 bases from V and 11 from J, leaving 13 bases between them. CDR3 protein: CAWRKDAGAFF. In DNA form, the CDR3 reads TGTGCCTGGAGGAAGGATGCCGGGGCTTTCTTT.

This clone occurred a few times. The chain joins TRBV25-1 to TRBJ2-5; 8 bases agree with TRBD1. The CDR3 sequence is 13 residues long. Germline loops: CDR1 MGHDK, CDR2 SYGVNS. V lost 5 bases to trimming and J lost 4 bases; unmatched junction nucleotides: 3. The CDR3 DNA reads TGTGCCAGCAGTCAGGGGGCAAGAGAGACCCAGTACTTC. Residues: CASSQGARETQYF.

The chain recombines TRBV29-1 with TRBJ2-2; D might be TRBD2 (6 bases). The CDR3 covers 14 residues. Trimming pared 2 bases from V and 4 bases from J, leaving 11 bases between. Germline loops: CDR1 SQVTM, CDR2 ANQGSEA. The CDR3 here is CSVESGLITGELFF. The CDR3 DNA sequence: TGCAGCGTTGAATCGGGACTGATCACCGGGGAGCTGTTTTTT.

The V call is TRBV15, the J call TRBJ1-4; 7 bases match TRBD1. Per germline, CDR1 LNHNV and CDR2 YYDKDF (reference sequence). The CDR3 spans 16 residues. The V gene end was trimmed by 4 bases and the J gene end by 7 bases; junction bases not matched to a gene: 12. The chain's CDR3 is CATSTRGGGVGEKLFF. The CDR3 DNA sequence: TGTGCCACCAGCACCCGTGGAGGGGGCGTTGGTGAAAAACTGTTTTTT. The full variable domain, its missing parts supplied by reference TRBV15 and TRBJ1-4, is DAMVIQNPRYQVTQFGKPVTLSCSQTLNHNVMYWYQQKSSQAPKLLFHYYDKDFNNEADTPDNFQSRRPNTSFCFLDIRSPGLGDTAMYLCATSTRGGGVGEKLFFGSGTQLSVL.

The rearrangement uses TRBV7-2 and TRBJ2-7, with D hard to call. Germline assignment: CDR1 SGHTA and CDR2 FQGNSA. Between the trimmed V and J ends, which lost 5 bases and 1 base, there was a span of 9 bases. The CDR3 length is 13 residues. The CDR3 protein is CASSPRVSYEQYF. CDR3 DNA sequence: TGTGCCAGCAGCCCGAGAGTGTCCTACGAGCAGTACTTC. The full variable domain, with the rest looked up from reference TRBV7-2 and TRBJ2-7, is GAGVSQSPSNKVTEKGKDVELRCDPISGHTALYWYRQSLGQGLEFLIYFQGNSAPDKSGLPSDRFSAERTGGSVSTLTIQRTQQEDSAVYLCASSPRVSYEQYFGPGTRLTVT.

This clone has more than one count but fewer than ten. The chain couples TRBV29-1 to TRBJ1-2; TRBD1 matches at 9 bases. After removal of 7 bases from V and 8 bases from J, the junction contained 11 bases not matched to a gene. The germline V gene encodes CDR1 SQVTM and CDR2 ANQGSEA. This CDR3 has 13 residues. CDR3 nucleotides: TGCAGCGCTGCGACAGGGGGTATTTGCGGCTACACCTTC. Amino acid sequence: CSAATGGICGYTF.

This clone has only a few counts. This chain joins TRBV25-1 and TRBJ2-7; D might be TRBD1 (5 bases). The CDR3 has 13 residues. Trimming cost V 8 bases and J 2 bases, with 13 bases left between them. Germline V gives CDR1 MGHDK, CDR2 SYGVNS. DNA of the CDR3: TGTGCCAGCTCACCCAGGGCCGCCTACGAGCAGTACTTC. It codes for CASSPRAAYEQYF.

The chain carries TRBV28 and TRBJ2-2, with D maybe TRBD1 (5 bases). Germline assignment: CDR1 MDHEN and CDR2 SYDVKM. CDR3 length equals 15 residues. The germline V and J ends were trimmed by 8 bases and 5 bases, with 18 bases remaining between them. CDR3 nucleotides: TGTGCCAGCTCTTCCACAGGTGTAAGAACCGGGGAGCTGTTTTTT. It yields the protein CASSSTGVRTGELFF.

This sequence joins TRBV5-8 and TRBJ1-2, with D maybe TRBD1 (5 bases). In germline, CDR1 is SGHTS, CDR2 YDEGEE. This CDR3 spans 13 amino acids. The ends were cut back, 2 bases at V and 4 bases at J, with 9 bases in the middle. CDR3 sequence reads: CASSFQGPYGYTF. The CDR3 bases are TGTGCCAGCAGCTTCCAGGGCCCCTATGGCTACACCTTC.

This clone came up once. The genes are TRBV2 and TRBJ1-2, with 7 bases identical to TRBD1. This CDR3 has 13 amino acids. The junction had 10 bases not matched to a gene; V was cut back by 7 bases and J by 8 bases. Germline V CDR1 and CDR2: SNHLY, FYNNEI. The CDR3 DNA follows: TGTGCCAGCACAGCCGAGACAGGGAACGGCTACACCTTC. Translation gives CASTAETGNGYTF.

The rearrangement joins TRBV19 to TRBJ2-7; perhaps TRBD2 as D (6 bases). The CDR3 runs 15 residues. Per the germline V gene, CDR1 is LNHDA and CDR2 is SQIVND (reference sequence). V was pared by 3 bases and J by 2 bases, with 14 bases between. This chain's CDR3 is CASSILRGFTYEQYF. The CDR3 DNA reads as TGTGCCAGTAGTATTTTACGGGGGTTTACCTACGAGCAGTACTTC. Filled out from reference TRBV19 and TRBJ2-7, the complete variable domain reads DGGITQSPKYLFRKEGQNVTLSCEQNLNHDAMYWYRQDPGQGLRLIYYSQIVNDFQKGDIAEGYSVSREKKESFPLTVTSAQKNPTAFYLCASSILRGFTYEQYFGPGTRLTVT.

This chain uses TRBV10-3 with TRBJ1-6; D is uncertain. CDR1 is ENHRY, CDR2 SYGVKD, per germline. V gave up 1 base and J gave up 0 bases, with 10 bases separating them. This CDR3 region has 17 residues. DNA of the CDR3: TGTGCCATCAGTGAGTACCCAACTAGCTCCTATAATTCACCCCTCCACTTT. Its translation: CAISEYPTSSYNSPLHF.

This clone was recorded once. The rearrangement links TRBV7-9 to TRBJ2-3, with D maybe TRBD2 (5 bases). The germline CDR1 and CDR2 sequences are SEHNR and FQNEAQ (reference sequence). Trimming took 5 bases from V and 2 from J, leaving 11 bases between them. The CDR3 is 14 amino acids. This CDR3 is CASSPVGVTDTQYF. The CDR3 coding sequence is TGTGCCAGCAGCCCCGTCGGGGTCACAGATACGCAGTATTTT.

For the CDR3, the DNA is TGTGCCAGCCCGCCTCACCGGGACAGGGGGTATCAAGAGACCCAGTACTTC. Translated, it gives CASPPHRDRGYQETQYF. The V and J genes are TRBV25-1 and TRBJ2-5, with 11 nucleotides matching TRBD1. The V gene's germline CDR1 is MGHDK and CDR2 SYGVNS. There are 17 residues in the CDR3. The junction had 13 bases not matched to a gene; V was cut back by 8 bases and J by 2 bases. The full variable domain, completed using reference TRBV25-1 and TRBJ2-5, is EADIYQTPRYLVIGTGKKITLECSQTMGHDKMYWYQQDPGMELHLIHYSYGVNSTEKGDLSSESTVSRIRTEHFPLTLESARPSHTSQYLCASPPHRDRGYQETQYFGPGTRLLVL.

The rearrangement joins TRBV5-1 to TRBJ2-3, with D unclear. The CDR3 has 14 residues. Germline CDR1 is SGHRS and CDR2 is YFSETQ. V gave up 4 bases and J gave up 5 bases, with 14 bases separating them. In DNA form, the CDR3 reads TGCGCCAGCAGCCTTCCCCCTACTGAAGATACGCAGTATTTT. This translates into CASSLPPTEDTQYF.

This rearrangement joins TRBV7-3 to TRBJ2-5, with TRBD1 as a possible D gene (5 bases). The CDR3 is 15 residues long. Trimming pared 2 bases from V and 1 base from J, leaving 11 bases between. Germline-derived CDR1 and CDR2 are SGHTA and FQGTGA. The CDR3 DNA reads TGTGCCAGCAGCTTATTGGGGCAGTCCCAAGAGACCCAGTACTTC. It encodes CASSLLGQSQETQYF.

This rearrangement joins TRBV7-6 to TRBJ2-7; D perhaps matches TRBD2 (5 bases). With 5 bases removed from V and 2 bases from J, the gap between germline ends came to 13 bases. Germline V gene data show CDR1 as SGHVS and CDR2 as FNYEAQ. The CDR3 has 14 residues. The CDR3 sequence: CASSLDPGTYEQYF. In DNA form, the CDR3 reads TGTGCCAGCAGCCTAGACCCGGGAACCTACGAGCAGTACTTC.

The chain couples TRBV30 to TRBJ2-7; D is perhaps TRBD1 (6 bases). The CDR3 is made up of 12 amino acids. Between the trimmed V and J ends, which lost 0 bases and 12 bases, there was a span of 15 bases. CDR1 GTSNPN and CDR2 SVGIG come from the germline V gene (reference sequence). Here the CDR3 reads CAWSVTGINGYF. The CDR3 bases are TGTGCCTGGAGTGTAACAGGGATCAACGGGTACTTC.

The chain carries TRBV5-4 and TRBJ2-1; 8 bases match TRBD1. Germline CDR1 and CDR2: SGHNT and YYREEE (reference sequence). The CDR3 spans 15 residues. J was trimmed by 3 bases and V by 3 bases; bases with no gene match: 5. Written as DNA, the CDR3 is TGTGCCAGCAGCTCTGGACAGGGTAACTACAATGAGCAGTTCTTC. Amino acids: CASSSGQGNYNEQFF.

V gene TRBV7-8 combines with J gene TRBJ1-5, with 9 nucleotides matching TRBD1. This CDR3 comprises 15 residues. Germline V gene lookup returns CDR1 SGHVS and CDR2 FQNEAQ. J was trimmed by 6 bases and V by 5 bases; bases with no gene match: 8. CDR3 region: CASSTHRGQTQPQHF. The DNA for the CDR3 is TGTGCCAGCAGCACCCACAGGGGGCAGACTCAGCCCCAGCATTTT.

This sequence joins TRBV11-3 and TRBJ2-7; 11 bases are a match to TRBD1. Losses at the gene ends were 1 base for V and 3 bases for J; bases not matched to a gene: 8. Germline CDR1 is SGHNT and CDR2 is YENEEA. This CDR3 contains 17 residues. CDR3 loop: CASSLVSGTGGFYEQYF. In DNA form, the CDR3 reads TGTGCCAGCAGCTTAGTGAGCGGGACAGGGGGTTTCTACGAGCAGTACTTC.

This chain joins TRBV15 and TRBJ2-5; D ambiguous. This CDR3 contains 12 residues. V lost 4 bases and J 1 base, leaving 4 bases between the germline ends. CDR1 and CDR2 from the germline V gene are LNHNV and YYDKDF (reference sequence). For the CDR3, the DNA is TGTGCCACCAGCACTTCCCAAGAGACCCAGTACTTC. It specifies CATSTSQETQYF. Full variable domain (rest looked up from reference TRBV15 and TRBJ2-5): DAMVIQNPRYQVTQFGKPVTLSCSQTLNHNVMYWYQQKSSQAPKLLFHYYDKDFNNEADTPDNFQSRRPNTSFCFLDIRSPGLGDTAMYLCATSTSQETQYFGPGTRLLVL.

The chain uses TRBV7-2 and TRBJ2-3, with a tentative D call TRBD2 (7 bases). The V end lost 5 bases, the J end lost 7 bases, and 16 bases lay between the germline ends. CDR3 size: 14 residues. Germline V gives CDR1 SGHTA, CDR2 FQGNSA. The CDR3 here is CASSRGGGANTQYF. CDR3 DNA: TGTGCCAGCAGCCGAGGGGGGGGTGCGAATACGCAGTATTTT. Using reference TRBV7-2 and TRBJ2-3 for the parts outside the CDR3, the full variable domain is GAGVSQSPSNKVTEKGKDVELRCDPISGHTALYWYRQSLGQGLEFLIYFQGNSAPDKSGLPSDRFSAERTGGSVSTLTIQRTQQEDSAVYLCASSRGGGANTQYFGPGTRLTVL.